A single sample is the source of the 29 T cell receptor beta chains below, sequenced in a study of blood T cell repertoires in COVID-19. Data came from immunoSEQ multiplex PCR; TCRdb stores just in-frame clones and leaves some out. The table lists 30,000 to 40,000 clones, around 82% of them singletons. The sequencing sample was made of peripheral blood. All receptors come from a man aged 45-65 years with acute or convalescent COVID-19.

For this clone: The same CDR3 can be traced to other DNA sequences in this sample. The rearrangement links TRBV27 to TRBJ1-1, with 7 nucleotides matching TRBD1. The trim removed 8 bases at V and 0 bases at J, leaving 3 bases unmatched. CDR3 size: 13 residues. The germline gives CDR1 MNHEY, CDR2 SMNVEV (reference sequence). For the CDR3, the DNA is TGTGCCAGCTCGGACAGGATGAACACTGAAGCTTTCTTT. It yields the protein CASSDRMNTEAFF.

The chain combines TRBV7-8 with TRBJ2-5, with D uncertain. V was pared by 1 base and J by 1 base, with 10 bases between. This CDR3 is built from 15 residues. The germline V gene encodes CDR1 SGHVS and CDR2 FQNEAQ. The CDR3 is CASSLERQLQETQYF. As DNA, the CDR3 is TGTGCCAGCAGCTTAGAGAGACAACTCCAAGAGACCCAGTACTTC.

This clone was seen a single time. The rearrangement joins TRBV10-1 to TRBJ2-1, with 7 bases that match TRBD2. Germline CDR1 reads WNHNN; CDR2 reads SYGVQD (reference sequence). J gave up 8 bases and V 5 bases, and 12 bases lay outside the gene matches. There are 15 residues in the CDR3. CDR3 sequence: CASSKGLSRTDEQFF. CDR3 bases: TGCGCCAGCAGTAAGGGACTATCCCGTACGGATGAGCAGTTCTTC.

The J gene is TRBJ2-1, the V gene TRBV19; a possible D gene is TRBD2 (6 bases). This CDR3 spans 16 amino acids. Deletions cut 4 bases from V and 7 bases from J, with 20 bases between. The V gene's germline CDR1 is LNHDA and CDR2 SQIVND (reference sequence). The CDR3 DNA reads as TGTGCCAGTAGTACGATAGCGGTCATTCCTCATAATGAGCAGTTCTTC. This codes for CASSTIAVIPHNEQFF.

The chain uses TRBV7-9 and TRBJ2-3, with D tentatively TRBD2 (5 bases). V was clipped by 1 base and J by 4 bases, with 9 bases between them. The CDR3 has 14 amino acids. CDR1 is SEHNR and CDR2 is FQNEAQ in the germline V gene (reference sequence). CDR3 loop: CASSLGTLADTQYF. CDR3 in DNA: TGTGCCAGCAGCTTAGGGACTTTGGCAGATACGCAGTATTTT.

The chain employs TRBV14 and TRBJ1-3; D ambiguous. Germline V gene data show CDR1 as SGHDN and CDR2 as FVKESK. Between the trimmed V and J ends, which lost 0 bases and 4 bases, there was a span of 13 bases. The CDR3 is 16 amino acids. The CDR3 nucleotides read TGTGCCAGCAGCCAAGATGAGACGGGATGGGGAAACACCATATATTTT. Translation: CASSQDETGWGNTIYF. Using reference TRBV14 and TRBJ1-3 for the parts outside the CDR3, the full variable domain is EAGVTQFPSHSVIEKGQTVTLRCDPISGHDNLYWYRRVMGKEIKFLLHFVKESKQDESGMPNNRFLAERTGGTYSTLKVQPAELEDSGVYFCASSQDETGWGNTIYFGEGSWLTVV.

V and J are TRBV7-3 and TRBJ1-1; 8 bases align to TRBD1. The J segment lost 4 bases and the V segment lost 5 bases, leaving 3 bases of the junction unmatched. Germline V gene sequence: CDR1 SGHTA, CDR2 FQGTGA. The CDR3 consists of 13 residues. The CDR3 DNA sequence: TGTGCCAGCAGCCCACAGGGGGGCACTGAAGCTTTCTTT. It translates to CASSPQGGTEAFF. Looking up the rest from reference TRBV7-3 and TRBJ1-1 gives the full variable domain: GAGVSQTPSNKVTEKGKYVELRCDPISGHTALYWYRQSLGQGPEFLIYFQGTGAADDSGLPNDRFFAVRPEGSVSTLKIQRTERGDSAVYLCASSPQGGTEAFFGQGTRLTVV.

The chain has TRBV7-9 and TRBJ1-2; 7 positions agree with TRBD1. Germline V lookup: CDR1 SEHNR, CDR2 FQNEAQ (reference sequence). Trimming at V came to 5 bases and at J to 8 bases, leaving 5 bases not matched to a gene. The CDR3 covers 12 residues. The CDR3 bases are TGTGCCAGCAGCCTTTCGACAGGGGGCTACACCTTC. Translation: CASSLSTGGYTF.

CDR3 in amino acids: CASSPDRGSTDTQYF. For the CDR3, the DNA is TGCGCCAGCAGCCCCGACAGGGGAAGCACAGATACGCAGTATTTT. The V gene is TRBV10-1, the J gene TRBJ2-3, with 8 bases fitting TRBD1. The germline CDR1 and CDR2 sequences are WNHNN and SYGVQD (reference sequence). The CDR3 spans 15 residues. Losses at the gene ends were 6 bases for V and 0 bases for J; bases not matched to a gene: 5.

The chain joins TRBV30 to TRBJ2-7; 15 nucleotides line up with TRBD2. From germline, CDR1 is GTSNPN and CDR2 SVGIG (reference sequence). The CDR3 runs 16 residues. The V and J ends lost 0 bases and 12 bases, in that order; junction bases with no gene match: 12. For the CDR3, the DNA is TGTGCCTGGAGTGTACAAGTAGGACTAGCGGGGGGGGAAGTGTACTTC. Translating it yields CAWSVQVGLAGGEVYF.

V gene TRBV2 combines with J gene TRBJ2-2, with 10 bases aligning to TRBD2. After removal of 6 bases from V and 2 bases from J, the junction contained 6 bases not matched to a gene. CDR3 length: 16 residues. Looked up from germline, CDR1 is SNHLY and CDR2 is FYNNEI. Here the CDR3 reads CASSVSGGSNTGELFF. The CDR3 DNA reads TGTGCCAGCAGCGTTAGCGGGGGGTCCAACACCGGGGAGCTGTTTTTT. Full variable domain (rest looked up from reference TRBV2 and TRBJ2-2): EPEVTQTPSHQVTQMGQEVILRCVPISNHLYFYWYRQILGQKVEFLVSFYNNEISEKSEIFDDQFSVERPDGSNFTLKIRSTKLEDSAMYFCASSVSGGSNTGELFFGEGSRLTVL.

The J gene is TRBJ1-1, the V gene TRBV30; no clear D. Trimming removed 1 base from V and 7 bases from J, with 10 bases in between. This CDR3 has 12 residues. From germline, CDR1 is GTSNPN and CDR2 SVGIG (reference sequence). CDR3 sequence reads: CAWSDQVDEAFF. CDR3 nucleotide sequence: TGTGCCTGGAGTGATCAGGTAGATGAAGCTTTCTTT.

The rearrangement joins TRBV5-1 to TRBJ1-3; D gene uncertain. The V and J ends lost 2 bases and 0 bases respectively, with 15 bases between them. The CDR3 sequence is 17 residues long. Germline V gives CDR1 SGHRS, CDR2 YFSETQ. The CDR3 loop is CASSLTARGSSGNTIYF. CDR3 in DNA: TGCGCCAGCAGCTTAACGGCTCGGGGAAGCTCTGGAAACACCATATATTTT.

Relative to its sample, this clone is medium-sized. The chain has TRBV25-1 and TRBJ2-5, with 8 bases aligning to TRBD1. V shed 7 bases, J shed 1 base, and the junction held 8 bases outside the gene matches. This CDR3 spans 15 amino acids. Germline V gene lookup returns CDR1 MGHDK and CDR2 SYGVNS. The CDR3 DNA follows: TGTGCCAGCACCCCTCGGGACAGGCTCCAAGAGACCCAGTACTTC. This gives the protein CASTPRDRLQETQYF.

The chain links TRBV12-3 or TRBV12-4 to TRBJ1-5; D is perhaps TRBD1 (5 bases). The germline V and J ends were trimmed by 3 bases and 7 bases, with 10 bases remaining between them. This CDR3 spans 13 amino acids. The CDR3 DNA sequence: TGTGCCAGCAGTTTGGACATTTCACAGCCCCAGCATTTT. It encodes CASSLDISQPQHF.

The gene calls are TRBV5-1 and TRBJ2-1; 8 bases line up with TRBD1. The junction had 8 bases not matched to a gene; V was cut back by 0 bases and J by 9 bases. Germline CDR1 reads SGHRS; CDR2 reads YFSETQ. This CDR3 spans 15 amino acids. CDR3 coding DNA: TGCGCCAGCAGCTTGGCTACGGGACAGGTCATTGAGCAGTTCTTC. Translation gives CASSLATGQVIEQFF. Full variable domain (rest looked up from reference TRBV5-1 and TRBJ2-1): KAGVTQTPRYLIKTRGQQVTLSCSPISGHRSVSWYQQTPGQGLQFLFEYFSETQRNKGNFPGRFSGRQFSNSRSEMNVSTLELGDSALYLCASSLATGQVIEQFFGPGTRLTVL.

The chain couples TRBV19 to TRBJ2-7; 7 nucleotides align to TRBD2. V lost 5 bases to trimming and J lost 6 bases; unmatched junction nucleotides: 10. This CDR3 has 14 amino acids. The germline CDR1 and CDR2 sequences are LNHDA and SQIVND (reference sequence). CDR3 nucleotide sequence: TGTGCCAGTAGTTCCCAGGGAGGGTCTGGCGAGCAGTACTTC. It translates to CASSSQGGSGEQYF.

The V gene is TRBV29-1, the J gene TRBJ1-1; 10 nucleotides match TRBD1. V was clipped by 5 bases and J by 6 bases; unmatched bases: 9. The CDR3 totals 14 residues. Germline assignment: CDR1 SQVTM and CDR2 ANQGSEA. DNA of the CDR3: TGCAGCGTTTCAGAGGGACAGGGGAGATCTGAAGCTTTCTTT. Encoded protein: CSVSEGQGRSEAFF.

This chain links TRBV4-1 with TRBJ2-7; 9 nucleotides line up with TRBD2. The CDR3 is made up of 15 amino acids. The V and J ends lost 0 bases and 3 bases, in that order; junction bases with no gene match: 3. Germline CDR1 is MGHRA and CDR2 is YSYEKL. CDR3 bases: TGCGCCAGCAGCCAAGAGCCTAGCGGGGTCTACGAGCAGTACTTC. Translating it yields CASSQEPSGVYEQYF.

The chain employs TRBV19 and TRBJ2-6; the match to TRBD2 covers 11 bases. Germline CDR1 reads LNHDA; CDR2 reads SQIVND (reference sequence). J gave up 1 base and V 4 bases, and 15 bases lay outside the gene matches. CDR3 length: 21 amino acids. The CDR3 nucleotides are TGTGCCAGTAGTAAAAGTCGTTTAGCGGGAGGGCCATCATCTGGGGCCAACGTCCTGACTTTC. Translating it yields CASSKSRLAGGPSSGANVLTF.

This clone was found once. The chain carries TRBV4-1 and TRBJ1-2, with D perhaps TRBD1 (5 bases). V was shortened by 0 bases and J by 6 bases, with 11 bases between the two germline ends. This CDR3 contains 14 residues. Germline CDR1 and CDR2: MGHRA and YSYEKL. The CDR3 loop reads CASSQDGGADGYTF. As DNA, the CDR3 is TGCGCCAGCAGCCAAGACGGAGGGGCGGATGGCTACACCTTC.

This clone has only one observation. This chain links TRBV6-5 with TRBJ2-1, with 7 bases identical to TRBD2. V lost 2 bases to trimming and J lost 15 bases; unmatched junction nucleotides: 7. CDR1 is MNHEY and CDR2 is SVGAGI in the germline V gene. The CDR3 consists of 12 residues. Here the CDR3 DNA reads TGTGCCAGCAGTTACCAAGGGGACTATTTGTTCTTC. Protein product: CASSYQGDYLFF.

The chain links TRBV9 to TRBJ2-1; D is perhaps TRBD1 (6 bases). Trimming took off 4 bases at V and 8 bases at J, with 16 bases between the two ends. CDR3 size: 14 residues. The germline V gene encodes CDR1 SGDLS and CDR2 YYNGEE. The CDR3 sequence is CASSPRGRTDEQFF. CDR3 DNA sequence: TGTGCCAGCAGCCCCAGGGGACGAACCGATGAGCAGTTCTTC.

V gene TRBV13 combines with J gene TRBJ2-2; a weak D match, TRBD2 (6 bases). The CDR3 has 15 residues. The germline V and J ends were trimmed by 1 base and 6 bases, with 12 bases remaining between them. Germline V gene data show CDR1 as PRHDT and CDR2 as FYEKMQ (reference sequence). In DNA, the CDR3 is TGTGCCAGCAGCTTAGAACTAGCCAGGGCCGGGGAGCTGTTTTTT. Translated: CASSLELARAGELFF.

This clone occurred a few times. The chain is built from TRBV27 and TRBJ2-7, with TRBD2 matching over 9 bases. The J segment lost 0 bases and the V segment lost 3 bases, leaving 3 bases of the junction unmatched. This CDR3 has 15 amino acids. Germline CDR1 reads MNHEY; CDR2 reads SMNVEV (reference sequence). CDR3 nucleotides: TGTGCCAGCAGTTTGTCTAGCGGGGCCTCCTACGAGCAGTACTTC. It specifies CASSLSSGASYEQYF.

The chain uses TRBV30 and TRBJ1-2; unclear D gene. Deletions cut 2 bases from V and 8 bases from J, with 15 bases between. The CDR3 has 13 amino acids. Germline V gene data show CDR1 as GTSNPN and CDR2 as SVGIG (reference sequence). The CDR3: CAWSITFEGGYTF. Here the CDR3 DNA reads TGTGCCTGGAGTATAACCTTTGAGGGAGGCTACACCTTC.

The V and J genes are TRBV2 and TRBJ2-2, with 9 bases identical to TRBD1. Germline CDR1 SNHLY, CDR2 FYNNEI. J gave up 4 bases and V 2 bases, and 5 bases lay outside the gene matches. The CDR3 contains 16 residues. CDR3 sequence reads: CASSERDRAPTGELFF. CDR3 sequence (DNA): TGTGCCAGCAGTGAAAGGGACAGGGCCCCCACCGGGGAGCTGTTTTTT. Using reference TRBV2 and TRBJ2-2 for the parts outside the CDR3, the full variable domain is EPEVTQTPSHQVTQMGQEVILRCVPISNHLYFYWYRQILGQKVEFLVSFYNNEISEKSEIFDDQFSVERPDGSNFTLKIRSTKLEDSAMYFCASSERDRAPTGELFFGEGSRLTVL.

This clone has just one count. The gene calls are TRBV12-5 and TRBJ2-2, with TRBD2 identical over 15 bases. The germline CDR1 and CDR2 sequences are LGHNT and FRNRAP. Trimming took 6 bases from V and 4 from J; bases not matched to a gene: 6. The CDR3 extends over 17 amino acids. CDR3 sequence reads: CASGRTSGGAGTGELFF. Written as DNA, the CDR3 is TGTGCTAGTGGCCGGACTAGCGGGGGGGCCGGCACCGGGGAGCTGTTTTTT.

The table lists this clone with a few counts. The V call is TRBV4-2, the J call TRBJ1-4; a weak D match, TRBD1 (5 bases). Germline lookup yields CDR1 LGHNA and CDR2 YNFKEQ. The CDR3 contains 16 residues. V lost 0 bases to trimming and J lost 6 bases, with 14 bases between them. CDR3 loop: CASSQEGGAGDEKLFF. For the CDR3, the DNA is TGTGCCAGCAGCCAAGAAGGAGGGGCGGGGGATGAAAAACTGTTTTTT.